One and the same sample provided the 21 T cell receptor beta chains below, sequenced in a study of cytomegalovirus exposure and HLA in healthy donors. Generated by immunoSEQ multiplex PCR, the TCRdb table keeps only in-frame clones and is missing some. The table shows 150,000 to 200,000 clones, with 85% occurring only once. Sequencing was carried out using PBMCs. These receptors were collected from a man aged 18-30 years in good health and CMV-seropositive.

Comment on this clone: Other DNA sequences within the sample encode an identical CDR3. The chain employs TRBV5-1 and TRBJ2-7; 7 positions agree with TRBD2. After removal of 4 bases from V and 3 bases from J, the junction contained 1 base not matched to a gene. The germline CDR1 and CDR2 sequences are SGHRS and YFSETQ. This CDR3 has 12 amino acids. CDR3: CASSPGGYEQYF. The CDR3 bases are TGCGCCAGCAGCCCGGGAGGCTACGAGCAGTACTTC.

The rearrangement joins TRBV30 to TRBJ2-7; a weak D match, TRBD2 (5 bases). The CDR3 is made up of 16 amino acids. Germline CDR1 and CDR2: GTSNPN and SVGIG (reference sequence). Trimming took 5 bases from V and 0 from J, leaving 20 bases between them. The chain's CDR3 is CAWGRQRGSGSYEQYF. DNA of the CDR3: TGTGCCTGGGGTCGCCAAAGAGGGAGCGGCTCCTACGAGCAGTACTTC.

This clone occurred once. This sequence joins TRBV10-3 and TRBJ2-7, with TRBD1 as a possible D gene (5 bases). Trimming pared 5 bases from V and 5 bases from J, leaving 10 bases between. The germline CDR1 and CDR2 sequences are ENHRY and SYGVKD. The CDR3 length is 12 residues. This CDR3 is CAISSAGNEQYF. CDR3 DNA: TGTGCCATCAGTTCTGCAGGGAACGAGCAGTACTTC.

CDR3: CASSLFVRENSYGYTF. In DNA, the CDR3 is TGCGCCAGCAGTCTATTCGTCAGGGAAAATAGCTATGGCTACACCTTC. The chain combines TRBV23-1 with TRBJ1-2, with D maybe TRBD1 (5 bases). TRBV23-1 is flagged as an ORF with uncertain function. With 4 bases removed from V and 4 bases from J, the gap between germline ends came to 19 bases. This CDR3 region has 16 residues.

The J gene is TRBJ2-7, the V gene TRBV23-1, with 12 bases matching TRBD1. TRBV23-1 is an ORF for which the function is uncertain. The CDR3 contains 20 residues. J lost 5 bases, V lost 3 bases, and 20 bases had no gene match. As DNA, the CDR3 is TGCGCCAGCAGTCACTTACCGGGACAGGGGGCGAGGGGGAGTCCTAACGAGCAGTACTTC. Its protein product is CASSHLPGQGARGSPNEQYF.

This chain connects TRBV19 to TRBJ1-2; D is ambiguous. The V gene lost 5 bases and the J gene lost 4 bases, with 8 bases spanning the gap. The CDR3 has 12 amino acids. Looked up from germline, CDR1 is LNHDA and CDR2 is SQIVND (reference sequence). This chain's CDR3 is CASSHRTYGYTF. The CDR3 DNA sequence: TGTGCCAGTAGTCACAGAACCTATGGCTACACCTTC.

The rearrangement links TRBV14 to TRBJ1-6; no reliable D call. CDR3 size: 15 residues. The V end was cut by 4 bases, the J end by 7 bases, with 14 bases between. Germline assignment: CDR1 SGHDN and CDR2 FVKESK. CDR3 loop: CASSPPGAGNSPLHF. CDR3 in DNA: TGTGCCAGCAGCCCTCCGGGAGCCGGGAATTCACCCCTCCACTTT.

The chain uses TRBV30 and TRBJ2-7; 8 bases align to TRBD1. Germline V gene data show CDR1 as GTSNPN and CDR2 as SVGIG (reference sequence). This CDR3 has 11 residues. V dropped 5 bases and J dropped 5; count of bases not matched to a gene: 2. CDR3 residues: CAWGQGNEQYF. CDR3 coding DNA: TGTGCCTGGGGACAGGGTAACGAGCAGTACTTC. Full variable domain (outside the CDR3, taken from reference TRBV30 and TRBJ2-7): SQTIHQWPATLVQPVGSPLSLECTVEGTSNPNLYWYRQAAGRGLQLLFYSVGIGQISSEVPQNLSASRPQDRQFILSSKKLLLSDSGFYLCAWGQGNEQYFGPGTRLTVT.

The chain combines TRBV28 with TRBJ1-2; D unresolved. Germline assignment: CDR1 MDHEN and CDR2 SYDVKM. V was pared by 4 bases and J by 5 bases, with 14 bases between. The CDR3 runs 14 residues. The CDR3 coding sequence is TGTGCCAGCAGTTGGCCAGGAAGTCGGTATGGCTACACCTTC. The encoded protein is CASSWPGSRYGYTF.

J is TRBJ2-2 and V is TRBV27, with TRBD2 identical over 10 bases. The germline CDR1 and CDR2 sequences are MNHEY and SMNVEV (reference sequence). The CDR3 consists of 14 residues. The ends lost 9 bases at V and 7 bases at J; junction bases unmatched: 8. Here the CDR3 DNA reads TGTGCCAGTTCAAGCGGGGGGGTTGGCGGGGAGCTGTTTTTT. This encodes CASSSGGVGGELFF.

Only one count was recorded for this clone. One end of the junction is discordant with germline, which a read error may explain. The CDR3 region is CASSLQTGGGNEQFF. CDR3 nucleotides: TGTGCTAGCAGCTTACAAACAGGGGGAGGCAATGAGCAGTTCTTC. This chain connects TRBV7-7 to TRBJ2-1; the match to TRBD1 covers 8 bases. CDR3 size: 15 residues. Germline lookup yields CDR1 SSHAT and CDR2 FNYEAQ (reference sequence).

This clone was observed a few times. The V gene is TRBV10-2, the J gene TRBJ1-2; possibly TRBD1 for D (5 bases). CDR3 length equals 15 residues. Per germline, CDR1 WSHSY and CDR2 SAAADI. The germline V and J ends were trimmed by 0 bases and 7 bases, with 15 bases remaining between them. The CDR3 DNA sequence: TGCGCCAGCAGTGAGTCAGTGGGGCTAGGCCGTGGCTACACCTTC. This gives the protein CASSESVGLGRGYTF.

CDR3 sequence: CASSLKGTGEKLFF. The CDR3 bases are TGTGCCAGCAGCTTGAAAGGGACAGGTGAAAAACTGTTTTTT. The chain carries TRBV5-4 and TRBJ1-4, with 8 bases lining up with TRBD1. The CDR3 consists of 14 residues. Germline V gene data show CDR1 as SGHNT and CDR2 as YYREEE (reference sequence). V trimming: 1 base; J trimming: 7 bases; junction bases outside the gene matches: 3.

V is TRBV6-6 and J is TRBJ2-1; TRBD1 agrees at 7 bases. V shed 6 bases and J 7 bases; nucleotides not matched to a gene: 3. This CDR3 is built from 12 residues. Germline V gives CDR1 MNHNY, CDR2 SVGAGI (reference sequence). The CDR3 spells CASSRQGNEQFF. The CDR3 DNA sequence: TGTGCCAGCAGCCGACAGGGTAATGAGCAGTTCTTC.

The J gene is TRBJ2-7, the V gene TRBV4-2; D is undetermined. Germline V gives CDR1 LGHNA, CDR2 YNFKEQ. The CDR3 spans 13 residues. Trimming removed 0 bases from V and 0 bases from J, with 3 bases in between. The CDR3 loop is CASSQDYSYEQYF. CDR3 coding DNA: TGTGCCAGCAGCCAAGACTACTCCTACGAGCAGTACTTC.

The chain is built from TRBV2 and TRBJ1-4; D perhaps matches TRBD1 (5 bases). V lost 1 base, J lost 4 bases, and 10 bases lay in between. This CDR3 is 15 amino acids long. In germline, CDR1 is SNHLY, CDR2 FYNNEI. The CDR3: CASSEEAGINEKLFF. In nucleotides, the CDR3 is TGTGCCAGCAGTGAAGAGGCAGGGATTAATGAAAAACTGTTTTTT. Variable domain in full (rest from reference TRBV2 and TRBJ1-4): EPEVTQTPSHQVTQMGQEVILRCVPISNHLYFYWYRQILGQKVEFLVSFYNNEISEKSEIFDDQFSVERPDGSNFTLKIRSTKLEDSAMYFCASSEEAGINEKLFFGSGTQLSVL.

The chain carries TRBV2 and TRBJ1-2; 7 nucleotides match TRBD1. Germline V gene lookup returns CDR1 SNHLY and CDR2 FYNNEI. V lost 5 bases and J lost 0; bases outside the gene matches: 6. The CDR3 totals 15 residues. DNA for the CDR3: TGTGCCAGCAGTCAATCGACAGGGTCTAACTATGGCTACACCTTC. It is translated as CASSQSTGSNYGYTF. Full variable domain (missing parts from reference TRBV2 and TRBJ1-2): EPEVTQTPSHQVTQMGQEVILRCVPISNHLYFYWYRQILGQKVEFLVSFYNNEISEKSEIFDDQFSVERPDGSNFTLKIRSTKLEDSAMYFCASSQSTGSNYGYTFGSGTRLTVV.

V gene TRBV7-9 combines with J gene TRBJ1-2; D is uncertain. Germline CDR1 reads SEHNR; CDR2 reads FQNEAQ (reference sequence). V shed 1 base and J shed 8 bases, with 20 bases lying between them. This CDR3 has 16 residues. Here the CDR3 DNA reads TGTGCCAGCAGCTTAGGGGCAGGATCGGAGGGAGCGGGCTACACCTTC. This gives the protein CASSLGAGSEGAGYTF.

The chain carries TRBV21-1 and TRBJ2-3; the DNA was not used to check the table's D call, TRBD1. TRBV21-1 is deemed a pseudogene. There are 20 residues in the CDR3. The CDR3 here is CASSKGDHRVDTTSTDTQYF. CDR3 sequence (DNA): TGTGCCAGCAGCAAAGGGGATCACAGGGTGGATACAACTAGCACAGATACGCAGTATTTT.

The J gene is TRBJ2-4, the V gene TRBV2; D ambiguous. V gave up 1 base and J gave up 8 bases, with 9 bases separating them. Germline CDR1 reads SNHLY; CDR2 reads FYNNEI. CDR3 length equals 13 residues. CDR3 region: CASSEDSSYIQYF. The DNA of the CDR3 is TGTGCCAGCAGTGAAGACAGTAGTTACATTCAGTACTTC.

This clone has just one count. The genes are TRBV7-2 and TRBJ1-5, with 7 bases lining up with TRBD1. The CDR3 has 17 amino acids. Germline-derived CDR1 and CDR2 are SGHTA and FQGNSA. The V and J ends lost 0 bases and 5 bases, in that order; junction bases with no gene match: 10. CDR3 sequence: CASSLAPQGEPHQPQHF. CDR3 DNA: TGTGCCAGCAGCTTAGCGCCCCAGGGGGAACCTCATCAGCCCCAGCATTTT.